The next 3 T cell receptor beta chains were all read from a single sample in a study of T cell clonality in common variable immunodeficiency. Using immunoSEQ multiplex PCR, the repertoire was profiled, and TCRdb retains in-frame clones only, with some absent. This sample has roughly 42,000 clones, each found more than once. Source material: peripheral blood mononuclear cells. The receptors originated from a person aged 18-70 years in good health.

This clone was counted many times. The sequenced fragment ends 3 residues before the CDR3 boundary, so the rest is inferred from the germline J gene. The gene calls are TRBV19 and TRBJ1-1; D gene unclear. V was shortened by 2 bases and J by 3 bases, with 10 bases between the two germline ends. Germline V gives CDR1 LNHDA, CDR2 SQIVND (reference sequence). CDR3 length: 14 residues. Incomplete CDR3 DNA: TGTGCCAGTAGTATAAGAGGGCGGGACACTGAA. It specifies CASSIRGRDTE. The CDR3 as a whole reads CASSIRGRDTEAFF.

This clone was recorded many times. The CDR3 end is not reached by the read, which stops 3 residues before it; the germline J gene fills it in. This sequence joins TRBV6-1 and TRBJ1-1; the match to TRBD1 covers 10 bases. The CDR3 contains 15 residues. CDR1 MNHNS and CDR2 SASEGT come from the germline V gene. J lost 1 base, V lost 3 bases, and 2 bases had no gene match. The CDR3: CASSEDRGSNTEAFF. The CDR3 bases that were read are TGTGCCAGCAGTGAGGACAGGGGGTCGAACACTGAA.

This clone was seen many times. The read comes to an end 3 residues before the CDR3 does, leaving the germline J gene to fill in the end. This chain links TRBV19 with TRBJ2-5; TRBD2 matches at 10 bases. The CDR3 consists of 13 residues. Unmatched junction bases numbered 4, after V lost 8 bases and J lost 4 bases. CDR1 is LNHDA, CDR2 SQIVND, per germline (reference sequence). The CDR3 sequence: CASRLAGAETQYF. The sequenced CDR3 bases are TGTGCCAGTCGCCTAGCGGGAGCAGAGACC.